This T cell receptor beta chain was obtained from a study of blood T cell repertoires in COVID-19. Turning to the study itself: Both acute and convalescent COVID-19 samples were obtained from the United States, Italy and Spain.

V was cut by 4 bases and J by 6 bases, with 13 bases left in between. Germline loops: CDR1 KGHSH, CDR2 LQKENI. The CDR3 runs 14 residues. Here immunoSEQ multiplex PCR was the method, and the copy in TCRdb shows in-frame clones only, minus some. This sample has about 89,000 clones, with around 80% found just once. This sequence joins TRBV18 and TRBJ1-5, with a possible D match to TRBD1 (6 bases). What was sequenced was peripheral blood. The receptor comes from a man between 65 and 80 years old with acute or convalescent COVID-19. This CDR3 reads CASSQNREFQPQHF. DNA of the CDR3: TGTGCCAGCTCACAGAACAGGGAGTTTCAGCCCCAGCATTTT.